The 8 T cell receptor beta chains below were found in one sample sequenced in a study of OX40 agonist ivuxolimab in advanced cancers. Libraries were prepared by immunoSEQ multiplex PCR; TCRdb keeps only in-frame clonotypes and omits some of them. The table lists about 41,000 clones, approximately 88% of them singletons. Specimen: CD4+ or CD8+ T cells sorted from blood, collected in a trial of the OX40 agonist ivuxolimab. These receptors originate from an adult with an advanced solid tumor such as melanoma, head and neck, liver or kidney cancer.

V and J are TRBV2 and TRBJ2-7; D might be TRBD2 (7 bases). CDR1 SNHLY and CDR2 FYNNEI come from the germline V gene. V lost 6 bases and J 0 bases, leaving 15 bases between the germline ends. The CDR3 has 15 residues. CDR3 region: CASRTSAGASYEQYF. CDR3 nucleotides: TGTGCCAGCAGAACTAGCGCGGGGGCCTCCTACGAGCAGTACTTC.

The chain is built from TRBV6-5 and TRBJ2-7; the D gene is possibly TRBD1 (6 bases). The CDR3 has 14 residues. V shed 6 bases and J shed 3 bases, with 15 bases lying between them. Per germline, CDR1 MNHEY and CDR2 SVGAGI. The CDR3 spells CASSLSGADYEQYF. CDR3 sequence (DNA): TGTGCCAGCAGCCTCTCAGGGGCTGACTACGAGCAGTACTTC.

The rearrangement links TRBV5-4 to TRBJ1-5; 7 positions agree with TRBD1. Germline CDR1 is SGHNT and CDR2 is YYREEE (reference sequence). There are 16 residues in the CDR3. With V trimmed by 4 bases and J by 0 bases, 7 bases remained unmatched. The CDR3 reads CASSVNRGGSNQPQHF. CDR3 nucleotides: TGTGCCAGCAGCGTAAACAGGGGAGGTAGCAATCAGCCCCAGCATTTT.

The chain uses TRBV28 and TRBJ2-3, with a tentative D call TRBD2 (5 bases). The CDR3 is 15 residues long. V gave up 7 bases and J gave up 1 base, with 15 bases separating them. The germline CDR1 and CDR2 sequences are MDHEN and SYDVKM. CDR3 sequence (DNA): TGTGCCAGCACCCCAGGACTCGGGGGCACAGATACGCAGTATTTT. It translates to CASTPGLGGTDTQYF.

The genes are TRBV4-1 and TRBJ2-1; 8 nucleotides align to TRBD2. The V gene's germline CDR1 is MGHRA and CDR2 YSYEKL. The CDR3 loop spans 14 amino acids. V gave up 4 bases and J gave up 9 bases; unmatched junction bases: 8. The CDR3 here is CASSLGGTSGEQFF. The DNA for the CDR3 is TGCGCCAGCAGCCTTGGTGGGACTAGTGGTGAGCAGTTCTTC.

The J gene is TRBJ2-1, the V gene TRBV7-2; TRBD1 agrees at 8 bases. There are 14 residues in the CDR3. V lost 3 bases to trimming and J lost 8 bases; unmatched junction nucleotides: 6. Germline values: CDR1 SGHTA, CDR2 FQGNSA. In DNA, the CDR3 is TGTGCCAGCAGCTTTTTTCAGGGGGCATATGAGCAGTTCTTC. Encoded protein: CASSFFQGAYEQFF.

In this sample, this clone turned up a few times. The V and J genes are TRBV14 and TRBJ2-1; 15 bases fit TRBD2. V lost 0 bases and J lost 3; bases outside the gene matches: 9. Per the germline V gene, CDR1 is SGHDN and CDR2 is FVKESK. The CDR3 runs 20 residues. For the CDR3, the DNA is TGTGCCAGCAGCCAAGAGTTGGGACTAGCGGGAGGAACCGACTACAATGAGCAGTTCTTC. Amino acid sequence: CASSQELGLAGGTDYNEQFF.

The V and J genes are TRBV7-2 and TRBJ2-7, with TRBD1 as a possible D gene (5 bases). The CDR3 loop spans 13 amino acids. The V gene's germline CDR1 is SGHTA and CDR2 FQGNSA. Trimming pared 0 bases from V and 6 bases from J, leaving 9 bases between. As DNA, the CDR3 is TGTGCCAGCAGCTTAGCCAGGGTAGGCGAGCAGTACTTC. It codes for CASSLARVGEQYF.